This paragraph reports one T cell receptor (beta chain). There is no known antigen for this receptor. It has no much larger one-base neighbor in the sample; base qualities were not kept. CDR1 and CDR2 were assigned from the germline V gene as LGHNT and FRNRAP. The V and J ends are trimmed by 3 bases and 3 bases, leaving 14 bases between them. The CDR3 goes from the cysteine to the phenylalanine over 15 residues. Only the CDR3 part of the read is kept: 45 bases, read in frame from the first base. This sample stems from a study of T-cell reconstitution after alpha-beta-depleted transplantation in children (dated by TCRdb to about 2016). About the investigation overall: The study quantitatively tracked T-cell immune reconstitution after TCRalphabeta/CD19-depleted allogeneic hematopoietic cell transplantation in children using TCR repertoire profiling. Summary of the overall study and its limitations: Over the following months the frequencies of hyperexpanded clones went down, and after one year T-cell counts and TCRbeta diversity were mostly credited to newly produced T cells. The apparently early recovery of alphabetaT-cell counts about two months after transplant reportedly depended on only several hundred rapidly expanded clones that came from non-depleted graft cells. The high TCRbeta diversity at day 60 in some patients was ascribed to recipient T cells and intrathymic progenitors that had survived conditioning.

Library prep was done by PCR. TCRdb names Illumina HiSeq 2500 as the instrument used. To normalize quantification of the TCRbeta repertoire, the TCR libraries were built with molecular barcoding that relied on unique molecular identifiers. The raw public reads went through TCRdb reprocessing: fastp at Q25, MiXCR clone calling, in-frame beta chains kept. Rows matching on CDR3 protein sequence are summarized as one entry with the most common DNA and genes. The table for this sample lists hundreds of thousands of distinct CDR3 sequences; roughly 13% of them were counted only once. The top ten clones comprise over 2% of the sample. Read against the paper, the sample's treatment or condition label means: allogeneic hematopoietic cell transplantation with graft depleted of TCRalphabeta T cells and CD19 B cells. Transplant recipients were children who received TCRalphabeta/CD19-depleted allogeneic hematopoietic cell grafts.

The sequence derives from a male patient younger than 18 who had a stem cell transplant for acute myeloid leukemia, so the T cells may come from the graft donor. The material was PBMCs, mostly from graft donor cells, obtained 360 days after TCRalphabeta/CD19-depleted stem cell transplant. The V and J segments used are TRBV12-5 and TRBJ1-1; the D gene assignment is ambiguous. CDR3 region: CASGFGDRRDTEAFF. In nucleotides, the sequence is TGTGCTAGTGGTTTCGGGGATAGGAGGGACACTGAAGCTTTCTTT.